This TCR beta chain was recorded in a study of CD8+CD57+ T cells in acquired aplastic anemia. Study-level information: Sorted CD4+ and CD8+ cell DNA averaged around 3.3 ug. Regarding the study as a whole: The number of CD8+ CDR3 sequences shared by patients and controls was under 35.

As regards this clonotype: The antigen is unknown.

V lost 2 bases and J lost 0, with 8 bases in between. Germline CDR1 is SEHNR and CDR2 is FQNEAQ (reference sequence). The CDR3 runs 15 residues. It was genomic DNA that served as the template for profiling TCR beta VDJ and CDR3. TCRdb itself ran the reads through MiXCR, one entry per CDR3 protein. The table includes approximately 470,000 distinct CDR3 sequences, about a third detected once. All sequencing subjects had displayed CD8+CD57+ cell expansion on flow cytometry. All participating patients were living with severe acquired aplastic anemia. All patients were therapy-naive when blood was sampled. This clonotype was sampled from a human donor with aplastic anemia. Sequencing was done on a sample of sorted CD4+, CD8+, or CD8+CD57+ T cells (not recorded which) from PBMCs. The J gene is TRBJ1-3, the V gene TRBV7-9; D is unclear. CDR3 region: CASSLSGDSGNTIYF. CDR3 bases: TGTGCCAGCAGCTTAAGTGGAGACTCTGGAAACACCATATATTTT.